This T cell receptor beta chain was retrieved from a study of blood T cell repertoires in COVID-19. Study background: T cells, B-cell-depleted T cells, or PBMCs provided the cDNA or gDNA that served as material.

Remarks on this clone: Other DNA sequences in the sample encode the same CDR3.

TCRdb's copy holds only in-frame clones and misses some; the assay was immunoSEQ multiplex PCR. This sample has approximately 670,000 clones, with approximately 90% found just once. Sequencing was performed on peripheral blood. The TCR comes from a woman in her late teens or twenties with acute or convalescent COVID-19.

The CDR3 DNA reads as TGTGCCAGCAGCGGAGGGGGCTACACCTTC. This sequence encodes CASSGGGYTF. The chain uses TRBV2 and TRBJ1-2; D is undetermined. Germline lookup yields CDR1 SNHLY and CDR2 FYNNEI. Trimming removed 6 bases at V and 8 bases at J, with 7 bases between. The CDR3 consists of 10 residues.